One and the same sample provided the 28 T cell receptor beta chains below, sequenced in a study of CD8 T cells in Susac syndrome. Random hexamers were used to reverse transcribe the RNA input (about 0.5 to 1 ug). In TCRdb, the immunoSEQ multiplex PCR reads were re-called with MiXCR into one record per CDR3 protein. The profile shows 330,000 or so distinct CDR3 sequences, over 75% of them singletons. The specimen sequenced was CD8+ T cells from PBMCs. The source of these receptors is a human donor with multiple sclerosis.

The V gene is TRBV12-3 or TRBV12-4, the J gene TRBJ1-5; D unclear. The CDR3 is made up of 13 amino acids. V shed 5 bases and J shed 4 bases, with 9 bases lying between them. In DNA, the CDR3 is TGTGCCAGCAGTAACAGTAAAAATCAGCCCCAGCATTTT. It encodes CASSNSKNQPQHF.

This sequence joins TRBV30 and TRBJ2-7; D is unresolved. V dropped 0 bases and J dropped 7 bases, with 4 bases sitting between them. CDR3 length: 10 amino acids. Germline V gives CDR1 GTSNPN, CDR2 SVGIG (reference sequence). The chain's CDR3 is CAWSVGEQYF. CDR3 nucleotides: TGTGCCTGGAGTGTTGGGGAGCAGTACTTC. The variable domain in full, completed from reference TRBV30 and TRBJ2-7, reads SQTIHQWPATLVQPVGSPLSLECTVEGTSNPNLYWYRQAAGRGLQLLFYSVGIGQISSEVPQNLSASRPQDRQFILSSKKLLLSDSGFYLCAWSVGEQYFGPGTRLTVT.

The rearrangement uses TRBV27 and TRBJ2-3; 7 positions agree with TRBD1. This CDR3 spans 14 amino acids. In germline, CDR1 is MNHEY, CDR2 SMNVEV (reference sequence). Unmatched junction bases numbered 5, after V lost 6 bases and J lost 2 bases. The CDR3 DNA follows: TGTGCCAGCAGGGAGACAGGGACCACAGATACGCAGTATTTT. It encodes CASRETGTTDTQYF.

CDR3 in amino acids: CASSLFGGHGYTF. The CDR3 region has the DNA TGTGCCAGCAGTTTATTTGGGGGCCATGGCTACACCTTC. This chain joins TRBV27 and TRBJ1-2; TRBD1 is a possible D gene (6 bases). V lost 1 base and J lost 6, with 9 bases in between. Germline V lookup: CDR1 MNHEY, CDR2 SMNVEV (reference sequence). This CDR3 has 13 amino acids.

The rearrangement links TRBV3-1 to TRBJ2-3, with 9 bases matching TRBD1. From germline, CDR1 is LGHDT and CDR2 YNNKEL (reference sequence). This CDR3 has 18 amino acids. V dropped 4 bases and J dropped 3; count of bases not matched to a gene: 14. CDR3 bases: TGTGCCAGCAGCCTGGGACAGGGACTCCCCGTTTGGACAGATACGCAGTATTTT. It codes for CASSLGQGLPVWTDTQYF.

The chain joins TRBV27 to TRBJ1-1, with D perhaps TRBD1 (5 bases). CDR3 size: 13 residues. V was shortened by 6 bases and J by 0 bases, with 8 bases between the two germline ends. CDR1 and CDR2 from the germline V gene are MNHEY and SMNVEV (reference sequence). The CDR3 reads CASSGTLNTEAFF. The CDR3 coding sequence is TGTGCCAGCAGCGGGACGTTGAACACTGAAGCTTTCTTT.

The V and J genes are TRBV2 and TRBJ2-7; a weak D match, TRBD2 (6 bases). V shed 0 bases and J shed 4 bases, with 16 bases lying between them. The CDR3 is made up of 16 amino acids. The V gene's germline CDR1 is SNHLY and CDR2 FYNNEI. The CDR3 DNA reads TGTGCCAGCAGTGAAGCGGACCCGGGACTCCCATACGAGCAGTACTTC. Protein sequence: CASSEADPGLPYEQYF.

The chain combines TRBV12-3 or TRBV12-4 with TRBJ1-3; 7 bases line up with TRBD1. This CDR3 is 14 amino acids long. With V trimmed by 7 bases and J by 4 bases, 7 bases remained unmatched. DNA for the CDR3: TGTGCCAGCAACCCCGGGACAGCAGGAAACACCATATATTTT. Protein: CASNPGTAGNTIYF.

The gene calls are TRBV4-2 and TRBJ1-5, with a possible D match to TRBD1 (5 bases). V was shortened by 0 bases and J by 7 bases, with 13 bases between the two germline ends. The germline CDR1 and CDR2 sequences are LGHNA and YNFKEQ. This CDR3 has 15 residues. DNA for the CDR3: TGTGCCAGCAGCCAAGATAACGGGGGGAACCAGCCCCAGCATTTT. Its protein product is CASSQDNGGNQPQHF.

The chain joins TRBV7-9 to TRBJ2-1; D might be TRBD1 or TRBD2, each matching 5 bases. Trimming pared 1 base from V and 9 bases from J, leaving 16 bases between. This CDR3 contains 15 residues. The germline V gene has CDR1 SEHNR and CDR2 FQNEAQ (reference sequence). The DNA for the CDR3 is TGTGCCAGCAGCTTAGGATGGACTGGGGCTTCTGAGCAGTTCTTC. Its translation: CASSLGWTGASEQFF.

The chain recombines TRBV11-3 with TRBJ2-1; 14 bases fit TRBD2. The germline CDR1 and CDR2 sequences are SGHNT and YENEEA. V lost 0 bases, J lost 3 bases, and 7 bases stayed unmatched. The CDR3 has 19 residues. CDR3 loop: CASSLDRGLAGGLYNEQFF. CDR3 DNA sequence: TGTGCCAGCAGCTTAGATCGTGGACTAGCGGGAGGTCTCTACAATGAGCAGTTCTTC.

CDR3 nucleotide sequence: TGTGCCAGTAGTCGTGGTGGGTACACCGGGGAGCTGTTTTTT. It translates to CASSRGGYTGELFF. The genes are TRBV27 and TRBJ2-2; D is uncertain. The CDR3 spans 14 residues. Germline-derived CDR1 and CDR2 are MNHEY and SMNVEV (reference sequence). V gave up 9 bases and J gave up 3 bases, with 14 bases separating them.

This chain's CDR3 is CASSLRAGGKETQYF. In nucleotides, the CDR3 is TGTGCCAGCAGCTTAAGGGCAGGGGGGAAAGAGACCCAGTACTTC. The chain joins TRBV7-2 to TRBJ2-5; maybe TRBD1 (7 bases). Deletions cut 2 bases from V and 3 bases from J, with 13 bases between. Germline V gene lookup returns CDR1 SGHTA and CDR2 FQGNSA. The CDR3 has 15 amino acids.

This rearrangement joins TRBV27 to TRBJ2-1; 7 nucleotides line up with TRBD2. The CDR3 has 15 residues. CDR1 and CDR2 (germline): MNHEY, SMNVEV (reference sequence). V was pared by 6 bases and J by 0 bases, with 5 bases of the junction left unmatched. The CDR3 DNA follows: TGTGCCAGCAGCCTGGCGGGGGTCTCCTACAATGAGCAGTTCTTC. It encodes CASSLAGVSYNEQFF.

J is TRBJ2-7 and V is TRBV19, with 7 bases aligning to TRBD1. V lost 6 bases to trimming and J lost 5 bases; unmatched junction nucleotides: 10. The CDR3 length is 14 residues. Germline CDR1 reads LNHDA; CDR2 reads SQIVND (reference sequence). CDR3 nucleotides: TGTGCCAGTAGCCCAACAGGGGTCGTAAACGAGCAGTACTTC. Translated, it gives CASSPTGVVNEQYF.

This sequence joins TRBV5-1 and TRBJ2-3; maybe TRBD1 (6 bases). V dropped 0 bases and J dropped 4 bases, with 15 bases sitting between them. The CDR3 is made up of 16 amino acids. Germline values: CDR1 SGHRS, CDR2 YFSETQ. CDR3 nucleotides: TGCGCCAGCAGCTTGGTTAGGGGGATTTACCCAGATACGCAGTATTTT. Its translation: CASSLVRGIYPDTQYF. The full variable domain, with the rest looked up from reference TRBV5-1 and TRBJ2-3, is KAGVTQTPRYLIKTRGQQVTLSCSPISGHRSVSWYQQTPGQGLQFLFEYFSETQRNKGNFPGRFSGRQFSNSRSEMNVSTLELGDSALYLCASSLVRGIYPDTQYFGPGTRLTVL.

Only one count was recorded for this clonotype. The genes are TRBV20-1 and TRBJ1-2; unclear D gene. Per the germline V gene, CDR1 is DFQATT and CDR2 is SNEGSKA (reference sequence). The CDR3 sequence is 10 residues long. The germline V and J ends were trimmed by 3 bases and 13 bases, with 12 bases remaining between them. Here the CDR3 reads CSARTTPLTF. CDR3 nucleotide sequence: TGCAGTGCTAGGACCACTCCCCTCACCTTC.

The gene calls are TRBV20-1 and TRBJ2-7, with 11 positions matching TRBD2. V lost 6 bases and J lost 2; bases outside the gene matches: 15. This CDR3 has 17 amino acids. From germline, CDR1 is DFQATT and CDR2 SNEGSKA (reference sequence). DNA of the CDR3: TGCAGTGCGAATACTGGCCTTCTAGCGGGAGGTCCCTACGAGCAGTACTTC. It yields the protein CSANTGLLAGGPYEQYF.

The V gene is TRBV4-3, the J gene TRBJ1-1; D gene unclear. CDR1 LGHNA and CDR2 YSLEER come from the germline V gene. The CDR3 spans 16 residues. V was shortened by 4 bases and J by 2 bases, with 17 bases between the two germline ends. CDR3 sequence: CASSPTFGSVNTEAFF. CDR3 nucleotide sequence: TGCGCCAGCAGCCCCACCTTTGGGTCGGTAAACACTGAAGCTTTCTTT.

In nucleotides, the CDR3 is TGCGCCAGCAGGAGAAGCGGGAGAGGGAGTGAGCAGTTCTTC. This encodes CASRRSGRGSEQFF. V gene TRBV4-1 combines with J gene TRBJ2-1; 8 bases match TRBD2. V lost 6 bases, J lost 9 bases, and 10 bases stayed unmatched. CDR3 length: 14 amino acids. Per germline, CDR1 MGHRA and CDR2 YSYEKL.

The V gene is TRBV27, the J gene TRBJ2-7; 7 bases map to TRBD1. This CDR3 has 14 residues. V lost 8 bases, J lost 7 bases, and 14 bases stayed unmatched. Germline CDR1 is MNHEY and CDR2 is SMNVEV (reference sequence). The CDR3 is CASAGQAVFGEQYF. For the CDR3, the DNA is TGTGCCAGCGCCGGACAGGCGGTCTTCGGGGAGCAGTACTTC.

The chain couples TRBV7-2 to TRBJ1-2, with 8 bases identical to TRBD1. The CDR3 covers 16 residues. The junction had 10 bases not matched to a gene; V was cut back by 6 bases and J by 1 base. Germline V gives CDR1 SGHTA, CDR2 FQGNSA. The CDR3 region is CASRRTGPRINYGYTF. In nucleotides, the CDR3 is TGTGCCAGCAGAAGGACAGGGCCTCGAATTAACTATGGCTACACCTTC.

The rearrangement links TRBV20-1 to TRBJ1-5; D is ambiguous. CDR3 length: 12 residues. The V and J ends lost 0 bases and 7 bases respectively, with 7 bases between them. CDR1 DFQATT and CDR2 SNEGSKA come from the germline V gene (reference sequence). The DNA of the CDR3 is TGCAGTGCTAGAGAGGGTTACCAGCCCCAGCATTTT. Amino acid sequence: CSAREGYQPQHF.

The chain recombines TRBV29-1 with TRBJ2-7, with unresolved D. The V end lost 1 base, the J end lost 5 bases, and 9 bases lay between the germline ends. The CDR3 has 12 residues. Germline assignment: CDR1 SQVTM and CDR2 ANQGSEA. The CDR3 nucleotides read TGCAGCGTTGAAGGGGAACCCCACGAGCAGTACTTC. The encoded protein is CSVEGEPHEQYF.

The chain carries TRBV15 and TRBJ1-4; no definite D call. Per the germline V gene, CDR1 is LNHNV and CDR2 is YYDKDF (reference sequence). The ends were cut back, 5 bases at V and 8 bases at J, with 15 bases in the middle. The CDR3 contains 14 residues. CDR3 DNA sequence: TGTGCCACCAGCGCCGGCGCCTCGTCCGAAAAACTGTTTTTT. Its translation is CATSAGASSEKLFF. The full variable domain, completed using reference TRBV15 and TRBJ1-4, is DAMVIQNPRYQVTQFGKPVTLSCSQTLNHNVMYWYQQKSSQAPKLLFHYYDKDFNNEADTPDNFQSRRPNTSFCFLDIRSPGLGDTAMYLCATSAGASSEKLFFGSGTQLSVL.

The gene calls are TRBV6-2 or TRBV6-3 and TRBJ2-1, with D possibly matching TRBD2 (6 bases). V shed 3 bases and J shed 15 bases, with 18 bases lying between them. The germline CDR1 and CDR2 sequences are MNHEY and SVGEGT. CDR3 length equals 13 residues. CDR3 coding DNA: TGTGCCAGCAGTTATGTGGTATGGCGGGAAGGGTTCTTC. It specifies CASSYVVWREGFF.

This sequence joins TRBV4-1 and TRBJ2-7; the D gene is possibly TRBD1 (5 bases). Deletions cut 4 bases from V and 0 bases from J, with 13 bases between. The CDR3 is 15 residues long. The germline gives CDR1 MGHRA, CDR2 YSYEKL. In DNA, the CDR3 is TGCGCCAGCAGCCTGACAGATTTGCACTCCTACGAGCAGTACTTC. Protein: CASSLTDLHSYEQYF.

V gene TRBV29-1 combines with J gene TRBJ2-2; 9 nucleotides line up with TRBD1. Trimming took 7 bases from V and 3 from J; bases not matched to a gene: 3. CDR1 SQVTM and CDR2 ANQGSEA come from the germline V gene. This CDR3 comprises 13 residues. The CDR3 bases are TGCAGCGGCCGGGACAGGGACACCGGGGAGCTGTTTTTT. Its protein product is CSGRDRDTGELFF.